This TCR beta chain was obtained from a study of cytomegalovirus exposure and HLA in healthy donors. Overall study findings and caveats: Rare sequences made up most TCRs, while some public TCRs were found in many donors. Cytomegalovirus association was assigned to approximately 180 TCR beta chains.

This clone was seen only once. Its specificity is not known. The PCR ran on 60 Vbeta and 13 Jbeta primers. Some clones are missing from TCRdb's copy, which holds only in-frame ones; the method was immunoSEQ multiplex PCR. This repertoire shows about 100,000 clones, around 84% found once; its top ten account for about 1.2%. Sequencing input: PBMCs. This receptor was obtained from a woman between 18 and 29 years old in good health and CMV-seronegative.

CDR3 protein: CASSPSIGQEQYF. In nucleotides, the CDR3 is TGTGCCAGCAGTCCCTCCATAGGACAGGAGCAGTACTTC. J is TRBJ2-7 and V is TRBV28; D possibly corresponds to TRBD1 (6 bases). CDR3 length equals 13 residues. Trimming removed 5 bases from V and 7 bases from J, with 15 bases in between. Germline CDR1 and CDR2: MDHEN and SYDVKM.